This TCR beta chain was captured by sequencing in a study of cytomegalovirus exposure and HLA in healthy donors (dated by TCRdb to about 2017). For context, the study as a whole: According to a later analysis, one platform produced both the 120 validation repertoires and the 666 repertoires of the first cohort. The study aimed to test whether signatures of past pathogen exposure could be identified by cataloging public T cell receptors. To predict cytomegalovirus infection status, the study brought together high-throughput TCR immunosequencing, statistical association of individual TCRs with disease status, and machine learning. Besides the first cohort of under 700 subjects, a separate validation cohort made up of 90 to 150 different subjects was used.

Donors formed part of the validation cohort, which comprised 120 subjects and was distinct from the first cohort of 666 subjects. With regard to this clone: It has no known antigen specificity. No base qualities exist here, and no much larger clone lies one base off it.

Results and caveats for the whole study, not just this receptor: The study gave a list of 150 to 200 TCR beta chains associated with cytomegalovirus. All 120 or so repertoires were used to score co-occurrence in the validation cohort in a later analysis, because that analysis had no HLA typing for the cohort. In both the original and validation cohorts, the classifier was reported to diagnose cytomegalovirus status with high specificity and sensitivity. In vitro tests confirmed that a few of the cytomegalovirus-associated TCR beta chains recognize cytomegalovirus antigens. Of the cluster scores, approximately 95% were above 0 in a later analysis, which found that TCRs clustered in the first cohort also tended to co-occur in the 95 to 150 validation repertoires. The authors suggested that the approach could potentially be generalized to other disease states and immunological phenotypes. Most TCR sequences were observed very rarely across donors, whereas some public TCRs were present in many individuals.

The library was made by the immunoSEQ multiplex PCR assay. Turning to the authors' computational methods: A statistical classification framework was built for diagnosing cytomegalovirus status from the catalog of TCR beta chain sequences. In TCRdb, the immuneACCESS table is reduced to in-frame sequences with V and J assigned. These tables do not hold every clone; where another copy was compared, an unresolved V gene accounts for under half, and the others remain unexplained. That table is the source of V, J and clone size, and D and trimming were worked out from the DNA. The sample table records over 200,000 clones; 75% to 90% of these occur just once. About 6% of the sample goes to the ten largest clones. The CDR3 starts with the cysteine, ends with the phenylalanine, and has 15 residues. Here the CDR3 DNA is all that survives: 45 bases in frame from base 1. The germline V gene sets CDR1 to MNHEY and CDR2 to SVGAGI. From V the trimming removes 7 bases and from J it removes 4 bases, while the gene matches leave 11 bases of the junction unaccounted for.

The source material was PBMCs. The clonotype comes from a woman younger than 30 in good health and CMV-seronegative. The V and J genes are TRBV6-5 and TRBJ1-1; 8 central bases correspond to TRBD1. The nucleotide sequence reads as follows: TGTGCCAGCATTCGACAGGGGATCGCGGCCACTGAAGCTTTCTTT. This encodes CASIRQGIAATEAFF.